These 12 T cell receptor beta chains were sequenced from one sample in a study of blood T cell repertoires in COVID-19. Clones were read by immunoSEQ multiplex PCR, and TCRdb kept only the in-frame ones, dropping some. The sample consists of 150,000 to 180,000 clones, approximately 80% of them appearing once. Material: peripheral blood. These receptors all come from a woman in her fifties or sixties with acute or convalescent COVID-19.

This clone came up a few times. The chain carries TRBV27 and TRBJ2-7; perhaps TRBD2 as D (5 bases). The CDR3 spans 16 residues. The ends were cut back, 10 bases at V and 4 bases at J, with 26 bases in the middle. CDR1 is MNHEY, CDR2 SMNVEV, per germline (reference sequence). The CDR3, as DNA: TGTGCCACACAATCATTGACTATCCCAGACCAATACGAGCAGTACTTC. Protein sequence: CATQSLTIPDQYEQYF.

This chain connects TRBV19 to TRBJ2-5, with D unclear. Germline V lookup: CDR1 LNHDA, CDR2 SQIVND (reference sequence). Trimming pared 2 bases from V and 4 bases from J, leaving 8 bases between. This CDR3 has 13 amino acids. CDR3 sequence: CASSIQVRETQYF. DNA of the CDR3: TGTGCCAGTAGTATACAGGTTAGAGAGACCCAGTACTTC.

The rearrangement joins TRBV2 to TRBJ2-1; the match to TRBD1 covers 7 bases. V lost 6 bases to trimming and J lost 0 bases; unmatched junction nucleotides: 2. The CDR3 loop spans 14 amino acids. Germline values: CDR1 SNHLY, CDR2 FYNNEI. In DNA, the CDR3 is TGTGCCAGCAGAAGGGACAGCTCCTACAATGAGCAGTTCTTC. This codes for CASRRDSSYNEQFF.

There are a few counts of this clone. The J gene is TRBJ2-3, the V gene TRBV6-5; TRBD2 might be the D (5 bases). The CDR3 is 15 amino acids. Germline loops: CDR1 MNHEY, CDR2 SVGAGI. V shed 2 bases and J shed 0 bases, with 9 bases lying between them. The DNA for the CDR3 is TGTGCCAGCAGTTACGCCGAGCGGAGCACAGATACGCAGTATTTT. It specifies CASSYAERSTDTQYF.

This chain links TRBV7-8 with TRBJ1-4; maybe TRBD1 (5 bases). Germline V gene sequence: CDR1 SGHVS, CDR2 FQNEAQ. The CDR3 loop spans 14 amino acids. The ends were cut back, 3 bases at V and 4 bases at J, with 9 bases in the middle. The chain's CDR3 is CASSLGGDNEKLFF. As DNA, the CDR3 is TGTGCCAGCAGCTTGGGGGGGGATAATGAAAAACTGTTTTTT.

In nucleotides, the CDR3 is TGTGCCGTAGTGCGGGGGGGCCAAGCCTACGAGCAGTACTTC. This encodes CAVVRGGQAYEQYF. The chain carries TRBV30 and TRBJ2-7; TRBD2 agrees at 9 bases. V dropped 8 bases and J dropped 2; count of bases not matched to a gene: 10. Germline V gene data show CDR1 as GTSNPN and CDR2 as SVGIG (reference sequence). The CDR3 spans 14 residues. Drawing the rest from reference TRBV30 and TRBJ2-7, the complete variable domain is SQTIHQWPATLVQPVGSPLSLECTVEGTSNPNLYWYRQAAGRGLQLLFYSVGIGQISSEVPQNLSASRPQDRQFILSSKKLLLSDSGFYLCAVVRGGQAYEQYFGPGTRLTVT.

The rearrangement links TRBV7-9 to TRBJ1-5, with a weak D call TRBD1 (6 bases). This CDR3 is 15 amino acids long. V was shortened by 1 base and J by 1 base, with 8 bases between the two germline ends. Looked up from germline, CDR1 is SEHNR and CDR2 is FQNEAQ (reference sequence). Here the CDR3 reads CASSLGGQSNQPQHF. The CDR3 bases are TGTGCCAGCAGCTTAGGAGGACAGAGCAATCAGCCCCAGCATTTT.

The chain is built from TRBV5-5 and TRBJ1-1, with 7 nucleotides matching TRBD1. Germline CDR1 and CDR2: SGHKS and YYEKEE (reference sequence). Trimming removed 2 bases from V and 7 bases from J; junction bases left unmatched: 11. The CDR3 spans 15 residues. DNA of the CDR3: TGTGCCAGCAGCTTTTCCGGGACAGCGATCTTTGAAGCTTTCTTT. Amino acid sequence: CASSFSGTAIFEAFF. The entire variable domain, with the rest obtained from reference TRBV5-5 and TRBJ1-1, is as follows: DAGVTQSPTHLIKTRGQQVTLRCSPISGHKSVSWYQQVLGQGPQFIFQYYEKEERGRGNFPDRFSARQFPNYSSELNVNALLLGDSALYLCASSFSGTAIFEAFFGQGTRLTVV.

V usage is TRBV5-1 and J usage is TRBJ2-5, with a weak D call TRBD2 (6 bases). Germline CDR1 SGHRS, CDR2 YFSETQ. V gave up 4 bases and J gave up 2 bases, with 9 bases separating them. The CDR3 sequence is 13 residues long. This chain's CDR3 is CASSVGLQETQYF. CDR3 nucleotide sequence: TGCGCCAGCAGCGTGGGACTTCAAGAGACCCAGTACTTC. The full variable domain, its missing parts supplied by reference TRBV5-1 and TRBJ2-5, is KAGVTQTPRYLIKTRGQQVTLSCSPISGHRSVSWYQQTPGQGLQFLFEYFSETQRNKGNFPGRFSGRQFSNSRSEMNVSTLELGDSALYLCASSVGLQETQYFGPGTRLLVL.

The chain has TRBV24-1 and TRBJ1-1; D unresolved. The CDR3 length is 11 residues. Germline V gene data show CDR1 as KGHDR and CDR2 as SFDVKD. V was clipped by 3 bases and J by 11 bases, with 9 bases between them. CDR3 nucleotide sequence: TGTGCCACCAGTGATGCCCTCCGGGCTTTCTTT. This encodes CATSDALRAFF.

V gene TRBV10-3 combines with J gene TRBJ2-3, with 9 bases fitting TRBD2. This CDR3 is 23 amino acids long. J was trimmed by 0 bases and V by 6 bases; bases with no gene match: 28. The germline V gene encodes CDR1 ENHRY and CDR2 SYGVKD. The CDR3 spells CAIRQKLTVRLSGGHQSTDTQYF. CDR3 nucleotides: TGTGCCATCAGGCAAAAATTAACAGTCCGACTTAGCGGGGGCCATCAAAGCACAGATACGCAGTATTTT.

The chain recombines TRBV29-1 with TRBJ2-1, with 9 bases that match TRBD1. This CDR3 region has 16 residues. V trimming: 5 bases; J trimming: 11 bases; junction bases outside the gene matches: 19. Per the germline V gene, CDR1 is SQVTM and CDR2 is ANQGSEA. The CDR3 protein is CSVILGGTGSGGQQFF. In DNA form, the CDR3 reads TGCAGCGTTATTTTAGGAGGGACAGGGTCGGGAGGCCAGCAGTTCTTC.